Following are 28 T cell receptor beta chains from one sample sequenced in a study of cytomegalovirus exposure and HLA in healthy donors. It was with 60 Vbeta and 13 Jbeta primers that the PCR ran. TCRdb keeps only in-frame clones here, not all; method: immunoSEQ multiplex PCR. The sample holds 120,000 to 150,000 clones, about 79% seen once. Sequencing used PBMCs. The source is a man in his forties in good health and CMV-seropositive.

This clone has just one count. The chain joins TRBV5-1 to TRBJ2-1; unclear D gene. The CDR3 totals 14 residues. Germline values: CDR1 SGHRS, CDR2 YFSETQ. V lost 2 bases and J lost 9, with 15 bases in between. CDR3 loop: CASSLKSEDGEQFF. The CDR3 region has the DNA TGCGCCAGCAGCTTAAAAAGCGAAGACGGTGAGCAGTTCTTC. The full variable domain, with the rest looked up from reference TRBV5-1 and TRBJ2-1, is KAGVTQTPRYLIKTRGQQVTLSCSPISGHRSVSWYQQTPGQGLQFLFEYFSETQRNKGNFPGRFSGRQFSNSRSEMNVSTLELGDSALYLCASSLKSEDGEQFFGPGTRLTVL.

This clone was counted a single time. This rearrangement joins TRBV19 to TRBJ2-5, with 7 bases that match TRBD2. The germline V gene encodes CDR1 LNHDA and CDR2 SQIVND (reference sequence). V lost 8 bases, J lost 1 base, and 7 bases stayed unmatched. The CDR3 totals 14 residues. The CDR3 DNA reads as TGTGCCAGTTCCCTGGGGGGGTTCCAAGAGACCCAGTACTTC. This translates into CASSLGGFQETQYF.

The V and J genes are TRBV5-1 and TRBJ2-1; TRBD1 matches at 7 bases. This CDR3 has 16 residues. With V trimmed by 4 bases and J by 3 bases, 10 bases remained unmatched. CDR1 and CDR2 (germline): SGHRS, YFSETQ. CDR3 sequence reads: CASSTDRELLYNEQFF. The CDR3 region has the DNA TGCGCCAGCAGCACTGACAGGGAACTACTCTACAATGAGCAGTTCTTC.

The chain recombines TRBV11-2 with TRBJ1-2; unclear D gene. The CDR3 consists of 13 residues. V gave up 3 bases and J gave up 5 bases, with 10 bases separating them. The V gene's germline CDR1 is SGHAT and CDR2 FQNNGV. This CDR3 reads CASSFGGRYGYTF. The CDR3 DNA reads TGTGCCAGCAGCTTTGGTGGTCGGTATGGCTACACCTTC. Full variable domain (remainder filled in from reference TRBV11-2 and TRBJ1-2): EAGVAQSPRYKIIEKRQSVAFWCNPISGHATLYWYQQILGQGPKLLIQFQNNGVVDDSQLPKDRFSAERLKGVDSTLKIQPAKLEDSAVYLCASSFGGRYGYTFGSGTRLTVV.

The genes are TRBV5-5 and TRBJ1-5; TRBD1 matches at 7 bases. Trimming removed 2 bases from V and 4 bases from J; junction bases left unmatched: 6. The CDR3 is made up of 15 amino acids. Germline V gene data show CDR1 as SGHKS and CDR2 as YYEKEE (reference sequence). CDR3 protein: CASSFLGDSNQPQHF. The CDR3 DNA follows: TGTGCCAGCAGCTTTTTAGGGGACAGTAATCAGCCCCAGCATTTT.

The V gene is TRBV5-1, the J gene TRBJ2-7; D is possibly TRBD1 (5 bases). Germline CDR1 reads SGHRS; CDR2 reads YFSETQ. The CDR3 totals 14 residues. V gave up 8 bases and J gave up 2 bases, with 17 bases separating them. CDR3 loop: CASSFTTDTYEQYF. The CDR3, as DNA: TGCGCCAGTTCGTTTACCACGGACACCTACGAGCAGTACTTC.

This clone was observed a single time. The gene calls are TRBV5-4 and TRBJ2-3, with 13 bases that match TRBD2. The trim removed 3 bases at V and 6 bases at J, leaving 7 bases unmatched. Looked up from germline, CDR1 is SGHNT and CDR2 is YYREEE (reference sequence). The CDR3 spans 16 residues. The CDR3 is CASSSPGLAGLDTQYF. CDR3 sequence (DNA): TGTGCCAGCAGCTCCCCGGGACTAGCGGGGCTGGATACGCAGTATTTT. Looking up the rest from reference TRBV5-4 and TRBJ2-3 gives the full variable domain: ETGVTQSPTHLIKTRGQQVTLRCSSQSGHNTVSWYQQALGQGPQFIFQYYREEENGRGNFPPRFSGLQFPNYSSELNVNALELDDSALYLCASSSPGLAGLDTQYFGPGTRLTVL.

V gene TRBV4-1 combines with J gene TRBJ2-1, with 7 nucleotides matching TRBD1. Germline CDR1 reads MGHRA; CDR2 reads YSYEKL. The CDR3 has 15 amino acids. Trimming at V came to 1 base and at J to 7 bases, leaving 7 bases not matched to a gene. The CDR3 region is CASSQGQGLGNEQFF. In DNA, the CDR3 is TGCGCCAGCAGCCAAGGACAGGGTCTTGGAAATGAGCAGTTCTTC.

The chain links TRBV14 to TRBJ2-5; D perhaps matches TRBD2 (6 bases). Trimming left V 0 bases short and J 5 bases short, with 10 bases between. Germline lookup yields CDR1 SGHDN and CDR2 FVKESK. CDR3 length equals 14 residues. The CDR3 sequence is CASSQEAGFETQYF. The DNA for the CDR3 is TGTGCCAGCAGCCAAGAGGCGGGGTTCGAGACCCAGTACTTC.

The rearrangement joins TRBV14 to TRBJ1-1, with 9 bases identical to TRBD1. The CDR3 extends over 16 amino acids. CDR1 SGHDN and CDR2 FVKESK come from the germline V gene. Unmatched junction bases numbered 7, after V lost 1 base and J lost 4 bases. The CDR3 coding sequence is TGTGCCAGCAGCCAAGGGGGAGGACAGGGGCTCACTGAAGCTTTCTTT. Protein product: CASSQGGGQGLTEAFF. Complete variable domain (other parts from reference TRBV14 and TRBJ1-1): EAGVTQFPSHSVIEKGQTVTLRCDPISGHDNLYWYRRVMGKEIKFLLHFVKESKQDESGMPNNRFLAERTGGTYSTLKVQPAELEDSGVYFCASSQGGGQGLTEAFFGQGTRLTVV.

The chain has TRBV19 and TRBJ1-3, with D unclear. V was trimmed by 3 bases and J by 0 bases, leaving 9 bases between them. The germline CDR1 and CDR2 sequences are LNHDA and SQIVND (reference sequence). The length of the CDR3 is 15 residues. Here the CDR3 DNA reads TGTGCCAGTAGTATTAACAGCCGCTCTGGAAACACCATATATTTT. It encodes CASSINSRSGNTIYF.

V gene TRBV10-3 combines with J gene TRBJ1-2; 8 nucleotides align to TRBD1. The CDR3 runs to 13 residues. Germline V CDR1 and CDR2: ENHRY, SYGVKD. V was pared by 6 bases and J by 4 bases, with 4 bases of the junction left unmatched. CDR3 region: CAIRGQGIYGYTF. In nucleotides, the CDR3 is TGTGCCATCAGAGGACAGGGCATCTATGGCTACACCTTC.

The chain has TRBV7-9 and TRBJ2-7, with 7 bases fitting TRBD2. The germline V gene encodes CDR1 SEHNR and CDR2 FQNEAQ (reference sequence). The V and J ends lost 4 bases and 0 bases, in that order; junction bases with no gene match: 6. This CDR3 spans 15 amino acids. The CDR3 region has the DNA TGTGCCAGCAGCTCCCGGGACTACCCCTCCTACGAGCAGTACTTC. Amino acids: CASSSRDYPSYEQYF. The full variable domain, rest sourced from reference TRBV7-9 and TRBJ2-7, is DTGVSQNPRHKITKRGQNVTFRCDPISEHNRLYWYRQTLGQGPEFLTYFQNEAQLEKSRLLSDRFSAERPKGSFSTLEIQRTEQGDSAMYLCASSSRDYPSYEQYFGPGTRLTVT.

Written as DNA, the CDR3 is TGTGCCAGCAGCTTTTTTGACAGCCTGAACACTGAAGCTTTCTTT. Translating it yields CASSFFDSLNTEAFF. The J gene is TRBJ1-1, the V gene TRBV5-6; D perhaps matches TRBD1 (5 bases). This CDR3 spans 15 amino acids. Germline values: CDR1 SGHDT, CDR2 YYEEEE. V lost 2 bases to trimming and J lost 0 bases, with 11 bases between them.

This chain joins TRBV5-1 and TRBJ1-1; 7 bases agree with TRBD1. V shed 6 bases and J 6 bases; nucleotides not matched to a gene: 8. CDR1 and CDR2 (germline): SGHRS, YFSETQ. This CDR3 spans 13 amino acids. The CDR3 DNA reads as TGCGCCAGCAAGGGACAGACCGGGTCTGAAGCTTTCTTT. Translation gives CASKGQTGSEAFF.

This chain uses TRBV5-1 with TRBJ1-1, with TRBD1 as a possible D gene (6 bases). The germline gives CDR1 SGHRS, CDR2 YFSETQ. Between the trimmed V and J ends, which lost 4 bases and 5 bases, there was a span of 15 bases. The CDR3 covers 14 residues. The CDR3 region is CASSLLGGLTEAFF. For the CDR3, the DNA is TGCGCCAGCAGCCTCCTCGGGGGGCTAACTGAAGCTTTCTTT. The entire variable domain, with the rest obtained from reference TRBV5-1 and TRBJ1-1, is as follows: KAGVTQTPRYLIKTRGQQVTLSCSPISGHRSVSWYQQTPGQGLQFLFEYFSETQRNKGNFPGRFSGRQFSNSRSEMNVSTLELGDSALYLCASSLLGGLTEAFFGQGTRLTVV.

This chain uses TRBV5-1 with TRBJ1-4; 9 bases fit TRBD1. CDR3 length equals 14 residues. After removal of 4 bases from V and 8 bases from J, the junction contained 6 bases not matched to a gene. The germline V gene has CDR1 SGHRS and CDR2 YFSETQ. The CDR3 DNA follows: TGCGCCAGCAGCCAGGGACAGGGCGGCGAAAAACTGTTTTTT. Its translation is CASSQGQGGEKLFF.

V and J are TRBV7-8 and TRBJ2-7, with TRBD2 identical over 10 bases. V lost 4 bases to trimming and J lost 4 bases; unmatched junction nucleotides: 4. This CDR3 has 14 residues. Germline V gives CDR1 SGHVS, CDR2 FQNEAQ. CDR3 DNA sequence: TGTGCCAGCAGCTCGCTAGCGGGAGTATACGAGCAGTACTTC. Amino acid sequence: CASSSLAGVYEQYF.

This sequence joins TRBV9 and TRBJ2-7, with 7 bases that match TRBD1. This CDR3 contains 15 residues. The junction had 5 bases not matched to a gene; V was cut back by 0 bases and J by 2 bases. Germline CDR1 and CDR2: SGDLS and YYNGEE. CDR3 residues: CASSVATGTAYEQYF. CDR3 sequence (DNA): TGTGCCAGCAGCGTAGCTACAGGGACAGCCTACGAGCAGTACTTC.

As for this clone: A junction end diverges from the germline sequence, so it may reflect a read error. DNA of the CDR3: TGTGCCAGCACGTCGACAATTTATGGCTGCACCTTC. It translates to CASTSTIYGCTF. The V gene is TRBV6-1, the J gene TRBJ1-2; D not certain. Germline CDR1 and CDR2: MNHNS and SASEGT. This CDR3 has 12 amino acids.

The V call is TRBV4-1, the J call TRBJ2-7; TRBD1 aligns across 10 bases. Trimming at V came to 4 bases and at J to 3 bases, leaving 3 bases not matched to a gene. Germline V gene lookup returns CDR1 MGHRA and CDR2 YSYEKL. The CDR3 contains 14 residues. The CDR3 bases are TGCGCCAGCAGCCCAGGGACAGGGGACTACGAGCAGTACTTC. It translates to CASSPGTGDYEQYF.

The J gene is TRBJ2-5, the V gene TRBV27, with a tentative D call TRBD2 (5 bases). V shed 0 bases and J shed 1 base, with 9 bases lying between them. Germline CDR1 MNHEY, CDR2 SMNVEV (reference sequence). CDR3 length equals 15 residues. In DNA form, the CDR3 reads TGTGCCAGCAGTTTATCTCGGACTCTCCAAGAGACCCAGTACTTC. This sequence encodes CASSLSRTLQETQYF.

V usage is TRBV6-1 and J usage is TRBJ1-2; 8 bases are a match to TRBD1. The CDR3 covers 13 residues. V was clipped by 3 bases and J by 6 bases; unmatched bases: 3. The germline CDR1 and CDR2 sequences are MNHNS and SASEGT. Written as DNA, the CDR3 is TGTGCCAGCAGTGACCACAGGGGGGATGGCTACACCTTC. It translates to CASSDHRGDGYTF.

This chain uses TRBV19 with TRBJ2-3; 11 bases are a match to TRBD2. V lost 10 bases to trimming and J lost 0 bases; unmatched junction nucleotides: 3. The CDR3 length is 14 residues. The germline V gene has CDR1 LNHDA and CDR2 SQIVND (reference sequence). CDR3 sequence: CATRTSGSTDTQYF. CDR3 nucleotides: TGTGCCACCAGGACTAGCGGGAGCACAGATACGCAGTATTTT.

The chain uses TRBV6-1 and TRBJ1-2; possibly TRBD1 for D (5 bases). Germline values: CDR1 MNHNS, CDR2 SASEGT. The V gene lost 1 base and the J gene lost 8 bases, with 14 bases spanning the gap. The CDR3 extends over 14 amino acids. This CDR3 reads CASSEGFGGGGYTF. The CDR3 DNA reads as TGTGCCAGCAGTGAAGGGTTTGGGGGAGGCGGCTACACCTTC.

J is TRBJ2-1 and V is TRBV2, with 8 bases identical to TRBD2. There are 15 residues in the CDR3. Germline loops: CDR1 SNHLY, CDR2 FYNNEI. The V gene end was trimmed by 3 bases and the J gene end by 9 bases; junction bases not matched to a gene: 10. The CDR3 DNA sequence: TGTGCCAGCAGTGAGACTAGCGTTAGGTACGGTGAGCAGTTCTTC. This encodes CASSETSVRYGEQFF.

The rearrangement links TRBV5-1 to TRBJ1-2; TRBD1 matches 8 bases. Germline V gene data show CDR1 as SGHRS and CDR2 as YFSETQ. With V trimmed by 4 bases and J by 5 bases, 13 bases remained unmatched. The CDR3 spans 16 residues. The chain's CDR3 is CASSTLPGTGEYGYTF. The CDR3 DNA reads as TGCGCCAGCAGCACCTTACCGGGGACAGGTGAATATGGCTACACCTTC.

The chain has TRBV9 and TRBJ2-2, with 9 bases aligning to TRBD1. This CDR3 comprises 15 residues. Germline V gene lookup returns CDR1 SGDLS and CDR2 YYNGEE. Trimming at V came to 3 bases and at J to 7 bases, leaving 7 bases not matched to a gene. This CDR3 reads CASSDRTGEYGELFF. CDR3 in DNA: TGTGCCAGCAGCGACCGGACAGGGGAGTACGGGGAGCTGTTTTTT.